This T cell receptor beta chain was sequenced during a study of blood T cell repertoires in COVID-19. Study as a whole: Spain, Italy and the United States supplied samples that represented acute and convalescent COVID-19. Sample material is recorded as cDNA or gDNA derived from T cells, B-cell-depleted T cells, or PBMCs.

Authors' methods: Estimation of nucleated cell counts was performed using reference gene primer amplification. Sequencing used immunoSEQ multiplex PCR; TCRdb keeps in-frame clones, though not all of them. Clone size and the V and J calls come from that table; the DNA yielded D and trimming. The data hold approximately 230,000 clones, with over 75% observed a single time. Germline-derived CDR1 and CDR2 are SGHTA and FQGNSA. V lost 4 bases and J lost 7, with 20 bases in between. CDR3 length equals 15 residues. Sequencing was done on a sample of peripheral blood. The chain uses TRBV7-2 and TRBJ2-7; D call uncertain. This clonotype was obtained from a middle-aged woman who had recovered from COVID-19. The CDR3 is CASSSFLTATEEQYF. DNA for the CDR3: TGTGCCAGCAGCTCCTTTTTAACAGCTACGGAAGAGCAGTACTTC.